This T cell receptor (beta chain) was recorded in a study of T-cell memory formation after mild COVID-19 (dated by TCRdb to the early 2020s). Regarding the study in general: TCR sequence clusters from the two donors were found to be largely donor specific. Two young, previously healthy adult volunteers, one female and one male, were included in the cohort. T-cell clones expanding and contracting after mild COVID-19 in two donors were tracked by longitudinal TCRalpha and TCRbeta repertoire sequencing. General conclusions and limits of the study: Clones contracting from day 15 to 85 had balanced CD4/CD8 phenotypes, while a second wave expanding from day 15 to 37 was biased towards CD4+. The study covered only a couple of mild cases, and larger cohorts including severe cases with pre-infection samples were considered necessary. Contracting CD4+ clones turned up mainly in the CM and EM memory subsets, whereas EMRA was where CD8+ clones were enriched. SARS-CoV-2 specificity was not confirmed for the second-wave clones peaking on day 37. The detection of some responding clones in pre-infection memory suggests that pre-existing cross-reactive memory T cells joined the SARS-CoV-2 response.

The sample holds many counts of this clonotype. The antigen this receptor binds is unknown. One base away there is no much larger clone; base qualities are not given. Including cysteine and phenylalanine, the CDR3 has 17 amino acids. Only the CDR3 region is kept as DNA, spanning 51 bases read in frame from base 1. Looking up the germline V gene yields CDR1 SGDLS and CDR2 YYNGEE. V and J lose 2 bases and 5 bases, and a span of 19 bases separates them. The sample was run on an Illumina NovaSeq 6000. cDNA libraries for TCRalpha and TCRbeta were prepared by 5'RACE using constant-segment primers, with sample barcodes and unique molecular identifiers added. RNA was extracted from every sample with Trizol reagent. Library amplification was performed in two PCR steps, and a second sample barcode and Illumina TruSeq adapters were introduced in the second step. Sequencing of libraries was performed on an Illumina NovaSeq with 2 x 150 bp paired-end reads. On the authors' methods: The reads were demultiplexed and collapsed into UMI-guided consensus sequences using migec v1.2.7. With mixcr v2.1.11, UMI consensuses were aligned to TRA and TRB V and J templates and assembled into clonotypes. Expanded or contracted clonotypes were those called significant by both edgeR and NoisET, with noise models trained on biological replicates. For edgeR calls, the cutoffs were a false discovery rate-adjusted p below 0.01 and a log2 fold-change threshold of 1. As an exploratory analysis of dynamics, PCA with hierarchical clustering was applied to max-normalized trajectories of the 1000 most abundant clonotypes. Each responding clone was given a CD4 or CD8 phenotype based on the CD4+ and CD8+ repertoires, which had been sequenced separately. TCRdb itself trimmed the public reads at Q25 with fastp, ran MiXCR and retained productive beta chains. One record per CDR3 amino acid sequence lists the most common genes and DNA. The V and J calls, along with clone size, are taken from TCRdb and not from the paper's own processing. This sample holds 40,000 to 45,000 distinct CDR3 sequences; less than 9.5% were observed only once. The top ten constitute 12% of the sample.

PBMCs were isolated by Ficoll-Paque density gradient centrifugation. The specimen sequenced was PBMCs or a T cell subset sorted from them (not recorded which). This TCR came from an adult woman who had mild COVID-19 (a few samples of this study predate the infection). The sample titles of this study are shuffled in the database, so cell type and time point are left out; the donor was told from shared clones. This receptor chain uses TRBV9 and TRBJ2-2, with the D call perhaps TRBD1 or TRBD2, as 6 bases match in each case. CDR3 region: CASSVAPEGGVTGELFF. The nucleotide sequence is given as TGTGCCAGCAGCGTCGCCCCTGAGGGGGGAGTAACCGGGGAGCTGTTTTTT.